The 32 T cell receptor beta chains reported below all come from one sample, sequenced in a study of blood T cell repertoires in COVID-19. TCRdb's copy holds only in-frame clones and misses some; the assay was immunoSEQ multiplex PCR. The sample lists fewer than 250,000 clones, 90% occurring once. Sample: peripheral blood. Receptor source: a man aged 25-45 years with COVID-19, enrolled during active disease.

The gene calls are TRBV7-9 and TRBJ2-7; 9 bases are a match to TRBD1. Germline assignment: CDR1 SEHNR and CDR2 FQNEAQ (reference sequence). This CDR3 is built from 16 residues. V shed 4 bases, J shed 4 bases, and the junction held 11 bases outside the gene matches. CDR3 loop: CASSSLAGTGKYEQYF. As DNA, the CDR3 is TGTGCCAGCAGCTCCCTTGCCGGGACAGGGAAGTACGAGCAGTACTTC.

This rearrangement joins TRBV30 to TRBJ2-7, with D possibly being TRBD2 (5 bases). The ends were cut back, 0 bases at V and 3 bases at J, with 9 bases in the middle. The germline V gene encodes CDR1 GTSNPN and CDR2 SVGIG (reference sequence). This CDR3 comprises 13 residues. CDR3 in amino acids: CAWSVGGHYEQYF. For the CDR3, the DNA is TGTGCCTGGAGTGTTGGAGGTCACTACGAGCAGTACTTC.

The chain recombines TRBV7-8 with TRBJ1-6; D might be TRBD1 (6 bases). The CDR3 extends over 14 amino acids. Germline V gene sequence: CDR1 SGHVS, CDR2 FQNEAQ. The V end lost 5 bases, the J end lost 6 bases, and 11 bases lay between the germline ends. The CDR3, as DNA: TGTGCCAGCAGCATCGGGACAACTAATTCACCCCTCCACTTT. Amino acid sequence: CASSIGTTNSPLHF.

The chain carries TRBV5-4 and TRBJ2-2; 11 bases match TRBD1. J lost 5 bases, V lost 4 bases, and 7 bases had no gene match. The CDR3 totals 16 residues. Germline CDR1 is SGHNT and CDR2 is YYREEE (reference sequence). The CDR3 is CASSRGQGAPTGELFF. CDR3 sequence (DNA): TGTGCCAGCAGCCGCGGACAGGGGGCGCCAACCGGGGAGCTGTTTTTT.

This chain links TRBV28 with TRBJ2-1; 8 bases align to TRBD2. V dropped 4 bases and J dropped 9; count of bases not matched to a gene: 11. The length of the CDR3 is 15 residues. CDR1 is MDHEN, CDR2 SYDVKM, per germline. This CDR3 reads CASSSPAGGLGEQFF. The CDR3 bases are TGTGCCAGCAGTTCCCCTGCGGGAGGTCTAGGTGAGCAGTTCTTC.

This clone was seen only a few times. This sequence joins TRBV6-2 or TRBV6-3 and TRBJ2-7; perhaps TRBD2 as D (6 bases). There are 15 residues in the CDR3. Per germline, CDR1 MNHEY and CDR2 SVGEGT. V was shortened by 2 bases and J by 5 bases, with 16 bases between the two germline ends. The CDR3 here is CASSYRGRSGDEQYF. CDR3 in DNA: TGTGCCAGCAGTTACAGGGGCCGCTCGGGAGACGAGCAGTACTTC.

The CDR3 loop reads CASSQDRASGRVGEQYF. The CDR3 DNA reads TGTGCCAGCAGCCAAGATCGGGCTAGCGGGAGGGTTGGCGAGCAGTACTTC. V gene TRBV14 combines with J gene TRBJ2-7, with 12 bases matching TRBD2. Germline V gives CDR1 SGHDN, CDR2 FVKESK. This CDR3 has 17 residues. Germline trimming cut 0 bases from V and 6 bases from J; bases unmatched to any gene: 9.

This sequence joins TRBV28 and TRBJ1-2, with D perhaps matching TRBD1 (5 bases). V lost 2 bases and J lost 0, with 16 bases in between. CDR3 length: 17 residues. Per germline, CDR1 MDHEN and CDR2 SYDVKM. CDR3 loop: CASSLGGFREANYGYTF. DNA of the CDR3: TGTGCCAGCAGTTTAGGGGGGTTCCGGGAGGCTAACTATGGCTACACCTTC.

The rearrangement links TRBV28 to TRBJ2-7, with 8 positions matching TRBD1. The CDR3 is 15 amino acids. Germline V gene sequence: CDR1 MDHEN, CDR2 SYDVKM. Germline trimming cut 5 bases from V and 3 bases from J; bases unmatched to any gene: 9. DNA of the CDR3: TGTGCCAGCAGTCCTGACAGGGGTTATCTCTACGAGCAGTACTTC. Protein: CASSPDRGYLYEQYF.

This clone was seen only once. The genes are TRBV5-1 and TRBJ1-6, with a possible D match to TRBD1 (6 bases). CDR3 length equals 18 residues. Per germline, CDR1 SGHRS and CDR2 YFSETQ. V shed 3 bases and J shed 0 bases, with 16 bases lying between them. CDR3 nucleotide sequence: TGCGCCAGCAGCTCTGGACAGCGGGAGAGCTCCTATAATTCACCCCTCCACTTT. It encodes CASSSGQRESSYNSPLHF.

This clone appeared once. V and J are TRBV11-2 and TRBJ2-3, with D tentatively TRBD1 (7 bases). Looked up from germline, CDR1 is SGHAT and CDR2 is FQNNGV. Trimming took off 6 bases at V and 3 bases at J, with 13 bases between the two ends. This CDR3 contains 14 residues. CDR3 bases: TGTGCCAGCAGAGTGACAGGGAGGACAGATACGCAGTATTTT. It yields the protein CASRVTGRTDTQYF.

This chain connects TRBV6-6 to TRBJ1-1; D remains unclear. Deletions cut 5 bases from V and 1 base from J, with 17 bases between. CDR1 is MNHNY, CDR2 SVGAGI, per germline (reference sequence). The CDR3 sequence is 16 residues long. DNA for the CDR3: TGTGCCAGCAGTCGACCGGGAGGGTTTGGGAACACTGAAGCTTTCTTT. Translated, it gives CASSRPGGFGNTEAFF.

The chain carries TRBV6-5 and TRBJ2-7; D might be TRBD1 (6 bases). This CDR3 spans 15 amino acids. Germline values: CDR1 MNHEY, CDR2 SVGAGI. Between the trimmed V and J ends, which lost 5 bases and 2 bases, there was a span of 16 bases. CDR3 bases: TGTGCCAGCAGTCGAACCCCCACAGGGCCCTACGAGCAGTACTTC. Its translation is CASSRTPTGPYEQYF.

The rearrangement uses TRBV4-3 and TRBJ2-7, with 7 bases fitting TRBD2. This CDR3 is 14 amino acids long. The V gene end was trimmed by 4 bases and the J gene end by 6 bases; junction bases not matched to a gene: 9. Germline values: CDR1 LGHNA, CDR2 YSLEER. The CDR3 spells CASSPAAGRVEQYF. DNA for the CDR3: TGCGCCAGCAGCCCAGCTGCGGGGAGGGTCGAGCAGTACTTC.

In regard to this clone: This same CDR3 is encoded by further DNA sequences in the sample. The chain uses TRBV19 and TRBJ2-7, with 9 bases that match TRBD1. The CDR3 totals 12 residues. Germline CDR1 is LNHDA and CDR2 is SQIVND (reference sequence). Trimming removed 5 bases from V and 4 bases from J; junction bases left unmatched: 0. The CDR3 spells CASSDRGYEQYF. As DNA, the CDR3 is TGTGCCAGTAGTGACAGGGGGTACGAGCAGTACTTC. Together with reference TRBV19 and TRBJ2-7, the CDR3 gives the full variable domain: DGGITQSPKYLFRKEGQNVTLSCEQNLNHDAMYWYRQDPGQGLRLIYYSQIVNDFQKGDIAEGYSVSREKKESFPLTVTSAQKNPTAFYLCASSDRGYEQYFGPGTRLTVT.

This clone has a handful of counts. The rearrangement joins TRBV4-1 to TRBJ1-2; no reliable D call. V was trimmed by 1 base and J by 2 bases, leaving 11 bases between them. The germline V gene has CDR1 MGHRA and CDR2 YSYEKL. The CDR3 runs to 15 residues. This CDR3 reads CASSQVQPQNYGYTF. CDR3 nucleotide sequence: TGCGCCAGCAGCCAAGTCCAACCACAAAACTATGGCTACACCTTC.

The CDR3 protein is CASSPQNDRDEQYF. DNA for the CDR3: TGTGCCAGCTCACCGCAGAATGACAGGGACGAGCAGTACTTC. The chain joins TRBV18 to TRBJ2-7; the match to TRBD1 covers 7 bases. CDR3 length: 14 residues. Germline CDR1 and CDR2: KGHSH and LQKENI. Trimming cost V 3 bases and J 5 bases; bases outside gene matches: 7.

The rearrangement links TRBV6-2 or TRBV6-3 to TRBJ2-5; 12 nucleotides align to TRBD2. The germline V gene encodes CDR1 MNHEY and CDR2 SVGEGT. The V gene end was trimmed by 2 bases and the J gene end by 2 bases; junction bases not matched to a gene: 12. The CDR3 runs to 19 residues. CDR3 sequence: CASSYQLVRGLAGQETQYF. The CDR3 DNA sequence: TGTGCCAGCAGTTACCAATTAGTCAGAGGACTAGCGGGACAAGAGACCCAGTACTTC.

The CDR3 sequence is CASSRTGAGGEQYF. The CDR3 DNA is TGTGCCAGCAGTCGGACAGGGGCCGGGGGCGAGCAGTACTTC. V usage is TRBV2 and J usage is TRBJ2-7; TRBD1 aligns across 9 bases. The CDR3 has 14 amino acids. J lost 6 bases, V lost 5 bases, and 8 bases had no gene match. Looked up from germline, CDR1 is SNHLY and CDR2 is FYNNEI.

V is TRBV10-3 and J is TRBJ2-3; no clear D. V lost 5 bases, J lost 4 bases, and 13 bases lay in between. This CDR3 contains 14 residues. Germline V gene data show CDR1 as ENHRY and CDR2 as SYGVKD. The DNA for the CDR3 is TGTGCCATCAGTAACGCGTTGTCCCCAGATACGCAGTATTTT. Protein product: CAISNALSPDTQYF.

V gene TRBV7-9 combines with J gene TRBJ1-3, with D tentatively TRBD1 (5 bases). The V and J ends lost 2 bases and 4 bases respectively, with 12 bases between them. From germline, CDR1 is SEHNR and CDR2 FQNEAQ (reference sequence). The CDR3 has 15 residues. In DNA, the CDR3 is TGTGCCAGCAGCTTAAGCGGCGGGGGAGGAAACACCATATATTTT. This sequence encodes CASSLSGGGGNTIYF.

The rearrangement joins TRBV9 to TRBJ1-1; D may be TRBD1 (5 bases). V was pared by 4 bases and J by 0 bases, with 10 bases between. Germline values: CDR1 SGDLS, CDR2 YYNGEE. CDR3 length: 14 amino acids. CDR3 DNA sequence: TGTGCCAGCAGCCCAAGACAGATGAACACTGAAGCTTTCTTT. This translates into CASSPRQMNTEAFF.

The chain carries TRBV6-2 or TRBV6-3 and TRBJ1-2; no clear D. This CDR3 contains 14 residues. CDR1 and CDR2 (germline): MNHEY, SVGEGT. V shed 6 bases and J shed 0 bases, with 11 bases lying between them. CDR3 nucleotide sequence: TGTGCCAGCAGCCTGGTGGTAGCTAACTATGGCTACACCTTC. It encodes CASSLVVANYGYTF.

The rearrangement uses TRBV3-1 (or the pseudogene TRBV3-2) and TRBJ1-2; no definite D call. This CDR3 region has 12 residues. Germline V CDR1 and CDR2: LGHDT, YNNKEL (reference sequence). V shed 6 bases and J shed 7 bases, with 12 bases lying between them. The CDR3 here is CASSPLVGGYTF. CDR3 coding DNA: TGTGCCAGCAGTCCCCTGGTCGGTGGCTACACCTTC.

V and J are TRBV6-5 and TRBJ2-7; the match to TRBD1 covers 8 bases. The V gene end was trimmed by 6 bases and the J gene end by 2 bases; junction bases not matched to a gene: 6. Germline V CDR1 and CDR2: MNHEY, SVGAGI. CDR3 size: 14 residues. This CDR3 is CASRGRDRTYEQYF. DNA for the CDR3: TGTGCCAGCAGGGGTCGGGACAGGACCTACGAGCAGTACTTC.

The chain is built from TRBV5-3 and TRBJ2-1; 7 positions match TRBD2. TRBV5-3 counts as an open reading frame of uncertain function. The junction had 17 bases not matched to a gene; V was cut back by 7 bases and J by 7 bases. This CDR3 region has 16 residues. The CDR3 nucleotides read TGTGCCAGACGGCCGGAGCAGCGGGAAAAGGAGAATGAGCAGTTCTTC. Its translation is CARRPEQREKENEQFF.

The gene calls are TRBV28 and TRBJ2-7; 7 nucleotides agree with TRBD1. The V gene end was trimmed by 6 bases and the J gene end by 4 bases; junction bases not matched to a gene: 6. The CDR3 extends over 13 amino acids. Germline values: CDR1 MDHEN, CDR2 SYDVKM. CDR3 residues: CASRRGQSYEQYF. For the CDR3, the DNA is TGTGCCAGCAGAAGGGGACAGAGTTACGAGCAGTACTTC.

The chain links TRBV5-1 to TRBJ2-3, with D perhaps TRBD1 (5 bases). This CDR3 region has 14 residues. Between the trimmed V and J ends, which lost 3 bases and 4 bases, there was a span of 12 bases. Germline CDR1 SGHRS, CDR2 YFSETQ. The CDR3 sequence is CASSSRVGADTQYF. The CDR3 DNA is TGCGCCAGCAGCTCCAGGGTTGGCGCAGATACGCAGTATTTT.

This chain connects TRBV6-4 to TRBJ2-1, with TRBD1 matching over 9 bases. The CDR3 extends over 16 amino acids. V lost 5 bases and J lost 3; bases outside the gene matches: 8. Germline CDR1 and CDR2: MRHNA and SNTAGT. DNA of the CDR3: TGTGCCAGCAGTCTAGAAGCGGGACAGGGCTACAATGAGCAGTTCTTC. It codes for CASSLEAGQGYNEQFF.

This chain uses TRBV4-1 with TRBJ2-1, with D perhaps TRBD1 (5 bases). Trimming cost V 3 bases and J 7 bases, with 16 bases left between them. CDR1 is MGHRA, CDR2 YSYEKL, per germline. The CDR3 length is 15 residues. CDR3: CASSQGPKGVNEQFF. As DNA, the CDR3 is TGCGCCAGCAGCCAGGGTCCGAAAGGGGTTAATGAGCAGTTCTTC.

The CDR3 reads CAWSHLGLATAGEQYF. In DNA form, the CDR3 reads TGTGCCTGGAGCCACCTAGGACTAGCCACGGCGGGGGAGCAGTACTTC. V and J are TRBV30 and TRBJ2-7; 8 bases fit TRBD2. Germline CDR1 reads GTSNPN; CDR2 reads SVGIG (reference sequence). This CDR3 is 16 amino acids long. Unmatched junction bases numbered 17, after V lost 3 bases and J lost 7 bases.

The chain couples TRBV15 to TRBJ1-5, with D unresolved. Looked up from germline, CDR1 is LNHNV and CDR2 is YYDKDF (reference sequence). There are 16 residues in the CDR3. V lost 0 bases and J 3 bases, leaving 12 bases between the germline ends. For the CDR3, the DNA is TGTGCCACCAGCAGAGATCACGAACTTTACAATCAGCCCCAGCATTTT. It codes for CATSRDHELYNQPQHF. The full variable domain, in which reference TRBV15 and TRBJ1-5 provide the parts outside the CDR3, is DAMVIQNPRYQVTQFGKPVTLSCSQTLNHNVMYWYQQKSSQAPKLLFHYYDKDFNNEADTPDNFQSRRPNTSFCFLDIRSPGLGDTAMYLCATSRDHELYNQPQHFGDGTRLSIL.